These 10 T cell receptor beta chains share one sample of origin, sequenced in a study of shared clonotypes between healthy human individuals. Some clones are missing from TCRdb's copy, which holds only in-frame ones; the method was immunoSEQ multiplex PCR. The data contain about 2.3 million clones, 90% to 95% of them singletons. Sequencing used naive CD4+ T cells from PBMCs. Stated subset: CD45RA+ positively selected. The receptors shown here come from a man aged 18 to 35 in good health. Some clones in this sample may be carry-over from other donors' samples.

The chain has TRBV28 and TRBJ2-7; D uncertain. Trimming took off 7 bases at V and 7 bases at J, with 20 bases between the two ends. Per germline, CDR1 MDHEN and CDR2 SYDVKM. The CDR3 consists of 14 residues. The CDR3 here is CASNSLAPTTEQYF. In DNA, the CDR3 is TGTGCCAGCAACTCCCTGGCCCCTACTACAGAGCAGTACTTC. The full variable domain, its missing parts supplied by reference TRBV28 and TRBJ2-7, is DVKVTQSSRYLVKRTGEKVFLECVQDMDHENMFWYRQDPGLGLRLIYFSYDVKMKEKGDIPEGYSVSREKKERFSLILESASTNQTSMYLCASNSLAPTTEQYFGPGTRLTVT.

Turning to this clone: At one end the junction does not follow the germline gene, possibly because of a read error. The chain is built from TRBV7-2 and TRBJ2-3; 8 bases agree with TRBD1. Germline CDR1 and CDR2: SGHTA and FQGNSA. The CDR3 length is 13 residues. Here the CDR3 reads CASSLGQAVPFPF. DNA for the CDR3: TGTGCCAGCAGCTTGGGACAGGCCGTTCCATTCCCATTT.

This clone was seen once. The sample carries other DNA sequences with the same CDR3. V gene TRBV15 combines with J gene TRBJ2-7; 7 nucleotides agree with TRBD1. V lost 0 bases to trimming and J lost 4 bases; unmatched junction nucleotides: 3. Germline V lookup: CDR1 LNHNV, CDR2 YYDKDF (reference sequence). The CDR3 is 14 amino acids. The CDR3 nucleotides are TGTGCCACCAGCAGAGAAGGGGGCGGGTACGAGCAGTACTTC. This translates into CATSREGGGYEQYF.

The chain joins TRBV28 to TRBJ2-7; 9 bases are shared with TRBD2. Germline V gene data show CDR1 as MDHEN and CDR2 as SYDVKM. The CDR3 consists of 14 residues. The V segment lost 3 bases and the J segment 7 bases; nucleotides outside the gene matches: 7. DNA for the CDR3: TGTGCCAGCAGTTTGATTAGCGGGAGTGGGGAGCAGTACTTC. This sequence encodes CASSLISGSGEQYF.

The chain carries TRBV5-6 and TRBJ2-3, with 11 bases that match TRBD1. The CDR3 loop spans 15 amino acids. Per germline, CDR1 SGHDT and CDR2 YYEEEE. Trimming cost V 3 bases and J 6 bases; bases outside gene matches: 6. In DNA form, the CDR3 reads TGTGCCAGCAGCTCAGGACAGGGGGCAAGCGATACGCAGTATTTT. Residues: CASSSGQGASDTQYF.

This clone came up once. The chain employs TRBV11-2 and TRBJ2-1; 8 bases are a match to TRBD1. CDR3 length: 17 residues. Germline loops: CDR1 SGHAT, CDR2 FQNNGV. V dropped 5 bases and J dropped 0; count of bases not matched to a gene: 9. CDR3 sequence: CASSPGTGVNSYNEQFF. CDR3 nucleotides: TGTGCCAGCAGCCCAGGGACAGGCGTTAACTCCTACAATGAGCAGTTCTTC.

The genes are TRBV28 and TRBJ2-3; 8 bases align to TRBD2. This CDR3 region has 17 residues. Germline trimming cut 2 bases from V and 0 bases from J; bases unmatched to any gene: 7. Germline CDR1 and CDR2: MDHEN and SYDVKM. For the CDR3, the DNA is TGTGCCAGCAGTTTAGAGGGCGGGAGGACTAGCACAGATACGCAGTATTTT. This sequence encodes CASSLEGGRTSTDTQYF.

This chain uses TRBV4-1 with TRBJ2-7, with 7 bases lining up with TRBD1. V was clipped by 4 bases and J by 3 bases; unmatched bases: 3. This CDR3 has 13 amino acids. Germline values: CDR1 MGHRA, CDR2 YSYEKL. Here the CDR3 DNA reads TGCGCCAGCAGCCTAGGGACAGACTACGAGCAGTACTTC. Amino acid sequence: CASSLGTDYEQYF.

This chain connects TRBV29-1 to TRBJ1-2; a possible D gene is TRBD1 (5 bases). CDR3 size: 11 residues. The germline V gene encodes CDR1 SQVTM and CDR2 ANQGSEA. V gave up 7 bases and J gave up 6 bases, with 12 bases separating them. DNA of the CDR3: TGCAGCGCAGGGCCTTTGCATGGCTACACCTTC. This sequence encodes CSAGPLHGYTF.

This chain links TRBV7-8 with TRBJ2-7; 7 bases are a match to TRBD1. The CDR3 has 14 amino acids. Unmatched junction bases numbered 6, after V lost 5 bases and J lost 2 bases. Germline lookup yields CDR1 SGHVS and CDR2 FQNEAQ. The CDR3 coding sequence is TGTGCCAGCAGCAACCACAGGGGTACCTACGAGCAGTACTTC. Translation gives CASSNHRGTYEQYF. Drawing the rest from reference TRBV7-8 and TRBJ2-7, the complete variable domain is GAGVSQSPRYKVAKRGQDVALRCDPISGHVSLFWYQQALGQGPEFLTYFQNEAQLDKSGLPSDRFFAERPEGSVSTLKIQRTQQEDSAVYLCASSNHRGTYEQYFGPGTRLTVT.